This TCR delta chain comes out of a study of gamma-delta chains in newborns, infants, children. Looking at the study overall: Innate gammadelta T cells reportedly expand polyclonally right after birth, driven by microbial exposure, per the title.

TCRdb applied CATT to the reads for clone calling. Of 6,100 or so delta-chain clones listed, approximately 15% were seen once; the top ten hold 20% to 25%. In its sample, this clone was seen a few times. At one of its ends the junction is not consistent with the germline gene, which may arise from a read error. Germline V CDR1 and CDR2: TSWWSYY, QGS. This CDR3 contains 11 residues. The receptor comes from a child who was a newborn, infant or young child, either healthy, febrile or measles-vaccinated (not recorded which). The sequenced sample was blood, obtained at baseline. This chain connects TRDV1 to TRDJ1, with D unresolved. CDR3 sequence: CALGERLKPIF. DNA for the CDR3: TGTGCTCTTGGGGAACGGCTCAAACCCATCTTT.